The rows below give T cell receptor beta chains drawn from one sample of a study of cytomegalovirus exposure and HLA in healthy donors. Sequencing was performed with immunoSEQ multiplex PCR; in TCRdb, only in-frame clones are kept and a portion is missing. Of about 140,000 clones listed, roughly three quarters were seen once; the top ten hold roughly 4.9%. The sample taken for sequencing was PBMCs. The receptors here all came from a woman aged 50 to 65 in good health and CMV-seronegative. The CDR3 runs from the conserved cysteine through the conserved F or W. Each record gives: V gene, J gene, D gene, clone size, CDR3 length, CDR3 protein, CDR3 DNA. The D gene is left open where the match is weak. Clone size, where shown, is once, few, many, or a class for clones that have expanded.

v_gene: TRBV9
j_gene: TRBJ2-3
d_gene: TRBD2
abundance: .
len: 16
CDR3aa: CASSVDGLGDTDTQYF
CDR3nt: TGTGCCAGCAGCGTAGATGGACTAGGAGACACAGATACGCAGTATTTT

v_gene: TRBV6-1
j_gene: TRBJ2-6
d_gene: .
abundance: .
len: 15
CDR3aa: CASSQVRSGANVLTF
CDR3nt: TGTGCCAGCAGCCAGGTCAGATCTGGGGCCAACGTCCTGACTTTC

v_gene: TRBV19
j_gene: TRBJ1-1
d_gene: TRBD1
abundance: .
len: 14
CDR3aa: CASKIQGIGTEAFF
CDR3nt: TGTGCCAGTAAGATACAGGGGATAGGCACTGAAGCTTTCTTT

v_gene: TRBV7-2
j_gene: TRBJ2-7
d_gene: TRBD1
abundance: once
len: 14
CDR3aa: CASSFATGAHEQYF
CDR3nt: TGTGCCAGCAGCTTCGCGACAGGGGCCCACGAGCAGTACTTC

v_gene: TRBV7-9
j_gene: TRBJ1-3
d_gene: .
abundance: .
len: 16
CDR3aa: CASSPIQGPSGNTIYF
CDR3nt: TGTGCCAGCAGCCCAATACAGGGACCCTCTGGAAACACCATATATTTT

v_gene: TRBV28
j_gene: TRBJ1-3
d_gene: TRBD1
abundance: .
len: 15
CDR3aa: CASSLYRGPGNTIYF
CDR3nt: TGTGCCAGCAGTTTATACAGGGGACCTGGAAACACCATATATTTT

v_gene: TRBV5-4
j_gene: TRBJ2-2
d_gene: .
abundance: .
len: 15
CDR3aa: CASSLRGSLTGELFF
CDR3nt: TGTGCCAGCAGCTTGAGGGGGTCACTCACCGGGGAGCTGTTTTTT

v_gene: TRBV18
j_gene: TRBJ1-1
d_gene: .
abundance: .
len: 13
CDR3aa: CASSLAQGYEAFF
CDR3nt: TGTGCCAGCTCACTGGCGCAGGGGTACGAAGCTTTCTTT

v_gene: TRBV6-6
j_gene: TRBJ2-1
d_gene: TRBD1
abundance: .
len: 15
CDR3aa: CASTPSGQGYNEQFF
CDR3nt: TGTGCCAGCACCCCGTCGGGACAGGGCTACAATGAGCAGTTCTTC

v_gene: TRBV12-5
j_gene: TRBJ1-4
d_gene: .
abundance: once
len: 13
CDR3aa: CASGFGDKEKLFF
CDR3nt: TGTGCTAGTGGTTTCGGGGATAAGGAAAAACTGTTTTTT

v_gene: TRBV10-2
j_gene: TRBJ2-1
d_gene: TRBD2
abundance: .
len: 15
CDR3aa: CASSDLAGVYNEQFF
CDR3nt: TGCGCCAGCAGTGATCTAGCGGGGGTCTACAATGAGCAGTTCTTC

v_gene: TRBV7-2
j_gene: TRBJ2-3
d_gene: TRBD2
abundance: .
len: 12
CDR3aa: CASSFGLATQYF
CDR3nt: TGTGCCAGCAGCTTCGGACTAGCTACGCAGTATTTT

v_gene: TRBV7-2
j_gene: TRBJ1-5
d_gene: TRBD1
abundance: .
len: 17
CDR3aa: CASSPRTGRGGNQPQHF
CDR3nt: TGTGCCAGCAGCCCACGGACAGGGAGGGGTGGCAATCAGCCCCAGCATTTT

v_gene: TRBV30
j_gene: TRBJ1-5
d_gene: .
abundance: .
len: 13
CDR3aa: CAWDDRYNQPQHF
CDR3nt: TGTGCCTGGGATGACAGGTACAATCAGCCCCAGCATTTT

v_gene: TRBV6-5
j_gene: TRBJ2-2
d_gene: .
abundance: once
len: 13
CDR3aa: CASSYGGTGELFF
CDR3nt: TGTGCCAGCAGTTACGGCGGCACCGGGGAGCTGTTTTTT

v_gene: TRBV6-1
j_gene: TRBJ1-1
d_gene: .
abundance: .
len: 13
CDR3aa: CASSFRTGTEAFF
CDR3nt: TGTGCCAGCAGTTTCCGGACTGGGACTGAAGCTTTCTTT

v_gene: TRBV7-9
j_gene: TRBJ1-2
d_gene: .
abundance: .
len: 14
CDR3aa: CASSLAGTTYGYTF
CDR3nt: TGTGCCAGCAGCTTAGCGGGGACAACCTATGGCTACACCTTC

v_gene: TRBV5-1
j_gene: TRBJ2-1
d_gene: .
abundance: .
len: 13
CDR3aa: CASSIQGSNEQFF
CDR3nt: TGCGCCAGCAGCATTCAGGGCTCCAATGAGCAGTTCTTC

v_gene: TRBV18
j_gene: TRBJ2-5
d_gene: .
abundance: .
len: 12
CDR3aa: CASSPQQETQYF
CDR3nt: TGTGCCAGCTCACCCCAACAAGAGACCCAGTACTTC

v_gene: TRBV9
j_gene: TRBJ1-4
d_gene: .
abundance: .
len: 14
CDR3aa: CASTNSGSNEKLFF
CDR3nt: TGTGCCAGCACCAACAGCGGGTCTAATGAAAAACTGTTTTTT

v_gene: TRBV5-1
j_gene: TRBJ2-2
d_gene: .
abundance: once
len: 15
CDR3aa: CASSLSELHTGELFF
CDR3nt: TGCGCCAGCAGCTTATCGGAGCTTCACACCGGGGAGCTGTTTTTT

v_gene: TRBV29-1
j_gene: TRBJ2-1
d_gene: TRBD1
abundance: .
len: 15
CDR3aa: CSVPGTVFSYNEQFF
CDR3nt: TGCAGCGTACCCGGGACAGTCTTCTCCTACAATGAGCAGTTCTTC

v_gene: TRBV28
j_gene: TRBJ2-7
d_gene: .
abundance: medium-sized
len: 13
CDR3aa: CASSLRGPSEQYF
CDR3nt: TGTGCCAGCAGTCTCAGGGGACCCAGCGAGCAGTACTTC

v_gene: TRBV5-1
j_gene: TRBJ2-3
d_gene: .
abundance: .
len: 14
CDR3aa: CASMDGGSTDTQYF
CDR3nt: TGCGCCAGCATGGACGGGGGTAGCACAGATACGCAGTATTTT

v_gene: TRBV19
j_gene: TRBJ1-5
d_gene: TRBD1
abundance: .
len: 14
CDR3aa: CASRSTGDNQPQHF
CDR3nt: TGTGCCAGTAGGAGTACAGGGGACAATCAGCCCCAGCATTTT

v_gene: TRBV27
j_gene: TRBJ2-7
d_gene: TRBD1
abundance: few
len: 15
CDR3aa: CASSFLGTGAYEQYF
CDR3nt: TGTGCCAGCAGTTTTTTAGGGACAGGGGCCTACGAGCAGTACTTC

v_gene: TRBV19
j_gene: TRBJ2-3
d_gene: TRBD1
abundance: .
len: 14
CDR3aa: CASSSDRVIDTQYF
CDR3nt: TGTGCCAGTAGCAGCGACAGGGTGATAGATACGCAGTATTTT

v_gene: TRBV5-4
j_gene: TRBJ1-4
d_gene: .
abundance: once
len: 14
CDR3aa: CASSLDPRAEKLFF
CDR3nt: TGTGCCAGCAGCTTGGACCCCAGGGCGGAAAAACTGTTTTTT

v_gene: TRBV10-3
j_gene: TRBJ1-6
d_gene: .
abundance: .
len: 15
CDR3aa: CAISESLQGNSPLHF
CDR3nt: TGTGCCATCAGTGAGTCACTTCAGGGAAATTCACCCCTCCACTTT

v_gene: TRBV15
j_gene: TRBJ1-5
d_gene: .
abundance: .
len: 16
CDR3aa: CATSRLVGRVNQPQHF
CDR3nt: TGTGCCACCAGCAGACTGGTGGGCAGGGTGAATCAGCCCCAGCATTTT